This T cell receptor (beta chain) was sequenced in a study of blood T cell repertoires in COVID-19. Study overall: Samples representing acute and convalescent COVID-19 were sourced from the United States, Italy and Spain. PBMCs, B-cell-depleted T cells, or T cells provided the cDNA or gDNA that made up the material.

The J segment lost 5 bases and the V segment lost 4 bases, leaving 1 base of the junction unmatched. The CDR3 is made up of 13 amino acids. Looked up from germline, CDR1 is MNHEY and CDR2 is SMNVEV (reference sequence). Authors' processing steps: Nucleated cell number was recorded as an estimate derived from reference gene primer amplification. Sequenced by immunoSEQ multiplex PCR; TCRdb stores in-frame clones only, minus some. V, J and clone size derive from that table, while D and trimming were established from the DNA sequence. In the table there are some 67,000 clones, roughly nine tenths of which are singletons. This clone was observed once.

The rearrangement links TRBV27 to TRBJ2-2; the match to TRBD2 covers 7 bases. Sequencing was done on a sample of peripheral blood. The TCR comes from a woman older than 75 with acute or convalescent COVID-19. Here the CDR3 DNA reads TGTGCCAGCAGTTGGGGGGGTACCGGGGAGCTGTTTTTT. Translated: CASSWGGTGELFF.